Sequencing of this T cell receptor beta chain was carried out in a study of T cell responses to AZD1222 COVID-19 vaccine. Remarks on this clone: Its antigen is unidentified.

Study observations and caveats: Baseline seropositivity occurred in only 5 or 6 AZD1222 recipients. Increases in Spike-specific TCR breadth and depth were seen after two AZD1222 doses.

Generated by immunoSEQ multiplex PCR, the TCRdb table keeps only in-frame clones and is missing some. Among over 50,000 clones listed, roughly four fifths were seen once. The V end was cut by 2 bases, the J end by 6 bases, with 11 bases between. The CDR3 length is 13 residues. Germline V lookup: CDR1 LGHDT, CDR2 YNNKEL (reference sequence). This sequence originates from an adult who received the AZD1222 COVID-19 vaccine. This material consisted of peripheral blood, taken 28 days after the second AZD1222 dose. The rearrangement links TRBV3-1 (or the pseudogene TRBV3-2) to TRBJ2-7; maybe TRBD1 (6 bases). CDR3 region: CASSQPQGTEQYF. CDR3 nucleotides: TGTGCCAGCAGCCAACCTCAGGGGACCGAGCAGTACTTC.